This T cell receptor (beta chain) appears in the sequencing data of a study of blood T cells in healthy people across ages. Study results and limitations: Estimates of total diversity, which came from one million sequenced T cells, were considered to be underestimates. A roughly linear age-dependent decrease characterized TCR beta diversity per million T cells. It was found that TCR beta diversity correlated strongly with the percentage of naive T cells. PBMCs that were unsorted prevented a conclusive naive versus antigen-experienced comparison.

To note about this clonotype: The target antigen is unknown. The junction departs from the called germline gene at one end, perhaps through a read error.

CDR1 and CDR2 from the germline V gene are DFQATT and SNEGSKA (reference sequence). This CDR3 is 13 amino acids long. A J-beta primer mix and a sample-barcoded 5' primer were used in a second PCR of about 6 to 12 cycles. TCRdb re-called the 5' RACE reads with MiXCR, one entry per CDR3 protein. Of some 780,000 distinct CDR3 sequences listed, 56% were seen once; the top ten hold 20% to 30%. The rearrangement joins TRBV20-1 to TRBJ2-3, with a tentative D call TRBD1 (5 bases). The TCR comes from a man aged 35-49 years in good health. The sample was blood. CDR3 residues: CSARSHGADTQYF. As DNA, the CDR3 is TGCAGTGCTAGATCGCATGGGGCAGACACGCAGTATTTT.